This T cell receptor beta chain was captured by sequencing in a study of cytomegalovirus exposure and HLA in healthy donors. Across the whole study: Genotyping of 400 or so donors showed that about 83% belonged to the Caucasian-associated ancestry cluster. General study points: The authors later found HLA-associated TCR beta chains more clonally expanded than equally common others.

On this clone itself: Its antigen is unknown.

Looked up from germline, CDR1 is MNHNS and CDR2 is SASEGT. The CDR3 has 15 amino acids. Between the trimmed V and J ends, which lost 2 bases and 0 bases, there was a span of 10 bases. PCR amplification relied on 60 Vbeta primers (plus 13 Jbeta primers). TCRdb's copy holds only in-frame clones and misses some; the assay was immunoSEQ multiplex PCR. The sample records nearly 200,000 clones, over 60% being singletons. There were likely unrecorded immune exposures, though donors were nominally healthy when sampled. This rearrangement joins TRBV6-1 to TRBJ1-1, with D tentatively TRBD1 (6 bases). This receptor was identified in a young woman in good health and CMV-seropositive. Sequencing was carried out using PBMCs. The CDR3: CASSEQGHMNTEAFF. DNA for the CDR3: TGTGCCAGCAGTGAACAGGGACACATGAACACTGAAGCTTTCTTT.